A selection of T cell receptor beta chains follows, all from one sample in a study of PD-1 blockade in mismatch repair-deficient tumors. Produced via immunoSEQ multiplex PCR; TCRdb's table is partial and in-frame only. This sample has approximately 100,000 clones, with about four fifths found just once. The material sequenced was peripheral blood, taken 36 weeks after starting pembrolizumab. All receptors derive from an adult with mismatch repair-deficient cancer. Each CDR3 is given with its conserved first and last residue. A D gene is named only where the DNA matches it firmly. Expanded clones get a size class; other rows say once, few or many, or leave the size out.

.,.,TRBV28,TRBJ2-5,TGTGCCAGCAGAATTTCCCGGGGGCAAGAGACCCAGTACTTC,CASRISRGQETQYF
TRBD1,once,TRBV2,TRBJ1-1,TGTGCCAGCAGAAAAACAGGGGACACTGAAGCTTTCTTT,CASRKTGDTEAFF
TRBD2,.,TRBV4-1,TRBJ2-3,TGCGCCAGCAGCCAAACTCCAGCGGGAGGGACAGATACGCAGTATTTT,CASSQTPAGGTDTQYF
.,.,TRBV5-5,TRBJ2-7,TGTGCCAGCAGCATCTTCGAGGTGGAGCAGTACTTC,CASSIFEVEQYF
.,.,TRBV19,TRBJ1-1,TGTGCCATAGGGAACACTGAAGCTTTCTTT,CAIGNTEAFF
.,.,TRBV7-6,TRBJ2-7,TGTGCCAGCAGCTCACCAAGCACGGGAAACTACGAGCAGTACTTC,CASSSPSTGNYEQYF
TRBD1,.,TRBV6-5,TRBJ1-1,TGTGCCAGCAGGACGACAGGGGAAGTGACTGAAGCTTTCTTT,CASRTTGEVTEAFF
.,.,TRBV5-1,TRBJ1-1,TGCGCCAGCAGCTTGGATGTGCGTAACACTGAAGCTTTCTTT,CASSLDVRNTEAFF
.,.,TRBV7-2,TRBJ1-2,TGTGCCAGCAGCCTAGACAGCGTTAACTATGGCTACACCTTC,CASSLDSVNYGYTF
TRBD1,once,TRBV4-1,TRBJ1-4,TGCGCCAGCAGCCTGCAAACAGGGGTGGGAAAACTGTTTTTT,CASSLQTGVGKLFF
TRBD2,.,TRBV6-1,TRBJ2-7,TGTGCCAGCACCAGGACTAGCGGGAGTTACGAGCAGTACTTC,CASTRTSGSYEQYF
.,few,TRBV6-1,TRBJ2-7,TGTGCCAGCAGTGTAGCGAGATCCTACGAGCAGTACTTC,CASSVARSYEQYF
TRBD2,.,TRBV10-3,TRBJ2-1,TGTGCCATCAGTGGCTTAGCGGGAGTGTCCTACAATGAGCAGTTCTTC,CAISGLAGVSYNEQFF
.,.,TRBV5-6,TRBJ1-2,TGTGCCAGCAGCTTGGTAGCATCGAACTATGGCTACACCTTC,CASSLVASNYGYTF
TRBD2,.,TRBV10-3,TRBJ2-1,TGTGCCATCAGTGAGAGTGTTGGACTAGCGCCCTACAATGAGCAGTTCTTC,CAISESVGLAPYNEQFF
.,.,TRBV27,TRBJ2-1,TGTGCCAGCAGTTTCCGTAATACATACAATGAGCAGTTCTTC,CASSFRNTYNEQFF
.,once,TRBV6-1,TRBJ2-1,TGTGCCAGCACTGAGGCTGGAGGAAACAATGAGCAGTTCTTC,CASTEAGGNNEQFF
.,.,TRBV5-1,TRBJ1-1,TGCGCCAGCAGCTTGGTGGGAGGGGGGTTGTCTGAAGCTTTCTTT,CASSLVGGGLSEAFF
TRBD2,.,TRBV5-6,TRBJ2-3,TGTGCCAGCAGGCGATTCGGGACTAGCGGGAGGGAAACAGATACGCAGTATTTT,CASRRFGTSGRETDTQYF
.,.,TRBV9,TRBJ2-3,TGTGCCAGCAGCCCCTGGGGTCTAGGTGGCACAGATACGCAGTATTTT,CASSPWGLGGTDTQYF
TRBD2,.,TRBV7-9,TRBJ2-5,TGTGCCAGCAGCTACCTAGCGGGGGGGGAGACCCAGTACTTC,CASSYLAGGETQYF
.,.,TRBV7-3,TRBJ2-2,TGTGCCAGCAGCTTCTCCCCGGGCAGGCGGGACACCGGGGAGCTGTTTTTT,CASSFSPGRRDTGELFF
.,.,TRBV7-2,TRBJ2-1,TGTGCCAGCAGCTTCCCCGTTCTAGATGAGCAGTTCTTC,CASSFPVLDEQFF
.,.,TRBV19,TRBJ1-1,TGTGCCAGTAGTACGGACGGGAACACTGAAGCTTTCTTT,CASSTDGNTEAFF
.,.,TRBV7-2,TRBJ2-1,TGTGCCAGCAGCCAATCGGAGAGGGGCAAGCAGTTCTTC,CASSQSERGKQFF